The rows below give T cell receptor beta chains drawn from one sample of a study of CD8+ T cells in alopecia areata. Here immunoSEQ multiplex PCR was the method, and the copy in TCRdb shows in-frame clones only, minus some. The sample lists roughly 180,000 clones; roughly 46% were seen once. The source was CD8+ T cells sorted from blood, collected between weeks 51 and 52, from a patient treated with tofacitinib. The receptors here all came from a human donor with alopecia areata. Each CDR3 is given with its conserved first and last residue. The D gene is left open where the match is weak. Clone sizes are given selectively: once, few, many, or a class where the clone is expanded.

clone size	D gene	J gene	V gene	CDR3 protein	CDR3 DNA
NA	NA	TRBJ1-1	TRBV27	CASSISTGVNTEAFF	TGTGCCAGCAGTATATCGACAGGAGTTAACACTGAAGCTTTCTTT
NA	TRBD1	TRBJ1-1	TRBV7-9	CASSSGQGVNTEAFF	TGTGCCAGCAGCTCAGGACAGGGGGTCAACACTGAAGCTTTCTTT
NA	TRBD1	TRBJ2-3	TRBV10-3	CAISEPGQAADTQYF	TGTGCCATCAGTGAGCCGGGACAGGCTGCAGATACGCAGTATTTT
NA	NA	TRBJ1-1	TRBV2	CASSEVGGTEAFF	TGTGCCAGCAGTGAGGTGGGGGGCACTGAAGCTTTCTTT
few	NA	TRBJ2-3	TRBV5-1	CASYAAQRADTQYF	TGCGCCAGTTACGCCGCTCAAAGGGCAGATACGCAGTATTTT
NA	NA	TRBJ2-5	TRBV6-8	CASSRSVGETQYF	TGTGCCAGCAGTCGTAGCGTGGGGGAGACCCAGTACTTC
NA	NA	TRBJ2-3	TRBV2	CASTRQDTDTQYF	TGTGCCTCTACTAGACAGGACACAGATACGCAGTATTTT
NA	NA	TRBJ1-6	TRBV6-5	CASSYRRGAPLHF	TGTGCCAGCAGTTACCGGAGGGGTGCACCCCTCCACTTT
few	NA	TRBJ2-7	TRBV9	CASSAGVGVSYEQYF	TGTGCCAGCAGCGCGGGGGTCGGGGTATCCTACGAGCAGTACTTC
NA	TRBD2	TRBJ2-7	TRBV4-1	CASSHPGTSGTRVEQYF	TGCGCCAGCAGCCACCCCGGGACTAGCGGGACCCGCGTCGAGCAGTACTTC
few	NA	TRBJ2-7	TRBV10-3	CAISGGAGDEQYF	TGTGCCATCAGTGGAGGGGCCGGGGACGAGCAGTACTTC
NA	NA	TRBJ1-1	TRBV7-3	CASSLGQNTEAFF	TGTGCCAGCAGCTTAGGACAGAACACTGAAGCTTTCTTT
few	NA	TRBJ2-3	TRBV5-4	CASSLAVDTQYF	TGTGCCAGCAGCTTGGCCGTGGATACGCAGTATTTT
few	TRBD2	TRBJ2-5	TRBV2	CASSDFGTSGQETQYF	TGTGCCAGCAGTGACTTCGGGACTAGCGGACAAGAGACCCAGTACTTC
few	NA	TRBJ2-2	TRBV5-4	CASSLKGSHTGELFF	TGTGCCAGCAGCTTGAAAGGGTCACACACCGGGGAGCTGTTTTTT
NA	NA	TRBJ2-1	TRBV14	CASSQALAGGEQFF	TGTGCCAGCAGCCAAGCCCTTGCTGGGGGTGAGCAGTTCTTC
NA	NA	TRBJ1-2	TRBV19	CASSIDGEQVVGTF	TGTGCCAGTAGTATAGACGGGGAGCAGGTCGTCGGCACCTTC
NA	TRBD1	TRBJ1-2	TRBV27	CASSHQGALNGYTF	TGTGCCAGCAGTCACCAGGGGGCGTTGAATGGCTACACCTTC
once	NA	TRBJ1-2	TRBV15	CATSRDPGGPYGYTF	TGTGCCACCAGCAGAGATCCCGGCGGCCCCTATGGCTACACCTTC